The next 20 T cell receptor beta chains were all read from a single sample in a study of regulatory T cells in long-lasting Graves disease. For TCR beta, libraries came from iRepertoire HTBI primers and Arm-PCR of CDR3 regions. One entry per CDR3 protein, called by TCRdb with MiXCR from the multiplex PCR reads. The table records almost 450,000 distinct CDR3 sequences, over 15% of them present only once. Indicated time point: newly diagnosed GD, antithyroid drugs for less than 3 months. There was RNA extracted from PBMCs, and the TCR library was made from it. The same sample was also used in a study of T cells in Graves' hyperthyroidism and ophthalmopathy.

Sequenced here: peripheral blood mononuclear cells (PBMCs), sampled at new diagnosis, from a patient treated with antithyroid drugs. The receptors were gathered from a woman aged 25 to 39 with Graves disease.

The rearrangement links TRBV28 to TRBJ2-7; 7 bases agree with TRBD1. The CDR3 contains 12 residues. J lost 12 bases, V lost 6 bases, and 11 bases had no gene match. Germline CDR1 MDHEN, CDR2 SYDVKM. The DNA for the CDR3 is TGTGCCAGCAGCGAAACCGACAGGGATCTGTACTTC. This sequence encodes CASSETDRDLYF.

In this sample, this clonotype turned up many times. The CDR3, as DNA: TGTGCCACCTCGGACGGAGCTAACTATGGCTACACCTTC. The encoded protein is CATSDGANYGYTF. The chain combines TRBV18 with TRBJ1-2; the D is unclear. Germline values: CDR1 KGHSH, CDR2 LQKENI. V was clipped by 10 bases and J by 0 bases, with 12 bases between them. There are 13 residues in the CDR3.

This clonotype was seen at least ten times. CDR3 coding DNA: TGCAGTGCTACTAAAGACCTGCCCTACAATGAGCAGTTCTTC. Translating it yields CSATKDLPYNEQFF. The V gene is TRBV20-1, the J gene TRBJ2-1; D unclear. This CDR3 comprises 14 residues. In germline, CDR1 is DFQATT, CDR2 SNEGSKA (reference sequence). Trimming shortened V by 4 bases and J by 2 bases, and 12 bases separated the two germline ends.

This clonotype was recorded at least ten times. This sequence joins TRBV7-2 and TRBJ2-7; D is perhaps TRBD1 (6 bases). The CDR3 sequence is 16 residues long. Deletions cut 1 base from V and 5 bases from J, with 18 bases between. Germline V gene sequence: CDR1 SGHTA, CDR2 FQGNSA. The CDR3 coding sequence is TGTGCCAGCAGCTTAGGACCGCCATATCAGGGGAACGAGCAGTACTTC. It is translated as CASSLGPPYQGNEQYF.

For this clonotype: With a much larger clone just one base away, this may be a read error. The CDR3 end shows no conserved phenylalanine or tryptophan, and so a read error is likely. J is TRBJ2-1 and V is TRBV28; D possibly corresponds to TRBD2 (6 bases). With the DNA end fitting TRBJ2-5 better, the J assignment may be wrong. Germline V CDR1 and CDR2: MDHEN, SYDVKM. This CDR3 spans 13 amino acids. The CDR3 region is CASSFHGGKTQYS. The CDR3 bases are TGTGCCAGCAGTTTTCACGGGGGAAAGACCCAGTACTCC.

This clonotype was detected many times. V usage is TRBV18 and J usage is TRBJ1-1; D gene ambiguous. Germline loops: CDR1 KGHSH, CDR2 LQKENI. V was clipped by 3 bases and J by 3 bases, with 8 bases between them. The CDR3 is 13 residues long. CDR3 nucleotides: TGTGCCAGCTCACCGCAGCCGCACACTGAAGCTTTCTTT. As protein: CASSPQPHTEAFF. Full variable domain (rest looked up from reference TRBV18 and TRBJ1-1): NAGVMQNPRHLVRRRGQEARLRCSPMKGHSHVYWYRQLPEEGLKFMVYLQKENIIDESGMPKERFSAEFPKEGPSILRIQQVVRGDSAAYFCASSPQPHTEAFFGQGTRLTVV.

This clonotype was counted ten times or more. The junction departs from germline at one end; a sequencing error may be responsible. V gene TRBV29-1 combines with J gene TRBJ2-1; TRBD1 matches at 8 bases. This CDR3 is 10 amino acids long. Looked up from germline, CDR1 is SQVTM and CDR2 is ANQGSEA. Written as DNA, the CDR3 is TGCAGCGTCGTGGGACAGGAAATCGCCTTC. Protein product: CSVVGQEIAF.

This chain links TRBV7-9 with TRBJ2-7; 10 nucleotides match TRBD1. This CDR3 comprises 16 residues. The junction had 12 bases not matched to a gene; V was cut back by 4 bases and J by 6 bases. CDR1 is SEHNR and CDR2 is FQNEAQ in the germline V gene (reference sequence). The CDR3 sequence: CASSSPGTGDFPEQYF. CDR3 sequence (DNA): TGTGCCAGCAGCTCCCCCGGGACAGGGGATTTCCCCGAGCAGTACTTC.

The chain is built from TRBV9 and TRBJ2-7; 10 bases line up with TRBD2. This CDR3 region has 17 residues. Germline loops: CDR1 SGDLS, CDR2 YYNGEE. With 4 bases clipped from V and 0 bases from J, the junction kept 10 bases outside the gene matches. This chain's CDR3 is CASSPGLAGASSYEQYF. In DNA form, the CDR3 reads TGTGCCAGCAGCCCCGGTCTAGCGGGAGCTAGCTCCTACGAGCAGTACTTC.

This clonotype was recorded at least ten times. The chain uses TRBV7-8 and TRBJ2-1; 12 bases fit TRBD2. V was clipped by 3 bases and J by 4 bases; unmatched bases: 4. Germline CDR1 SGHVS, CDR2 FQNEAQ. The CDR3 spans 16 residues. The CDR3 spells CASSFRTSGVYNEQFF. The CDR3 DNA reads TGTGCCAGCAGCTTCCGGACTAGCGGGGTGTACAATGAGCAGTTCTTC.

This clonotype has a count of ten or more. CDR3 nucleotide sequence: TGTGCCACCAGCAGAGGCACGCGGGAGGGGTACTACGAGCAGTACTTC. Amino acids: CATSRGTREGYYEQYF. This chain links TRBV15 with TRBJ2-7, with TRBD2 identical over 9 bases. In germline, CDR1 is LNHNV, CDR2 YYDKDF (reference sequence). J lost 3 bases, V lost 1 base, and 7 bases had no gene match. This CDR3 spans 16 amino acids.

At least ten counts were recorded for this clonotype. The gene calls are TRBV3-1 and TRBJ1-2; D perhaps matches TRBD1 (6 bases). The CDR3 is 14 residues long. CDR1 and CDR2 from the germline V gene are LGHDT and YNNKEL (reference sequence). V shed 3 bases and J shed 2 bases, with 10 bases lying between them. Written as DNA, the CDR3 is TGTGCCAGCAGCCAGAGAGGACAGAACTATGGCTACACCTTC. Translation gives CASSQRGQNYGYTF.

This clonotype was observed at least ten times. The V gene is TRBV11-3, the J gene TRBJ2-2, with 10 positions matching TRBD2. Germline CDR1 and CDR2: SGHNT and YENEEA. The length of the CDR3 is 13 residues. V was clipped by 5 bases and J by 8 bases; unmatched bases: 2. CDR3 loop: CASSPSGSGELFF. CDR3 DNA: TGTGCCAGCAGCCCTAGCGGGAGTGGGGAGCTGTTTTTT.

This clonotype was counted many times. V and J are TRBV12-3 or TRBV12-4 and TRBJ2-3, with 7 bases fitting TRBD2. The CDR3 runs 15 residues. V shed 8 bases and J 2 bases; nucleotides not matched to a gene: 10. This CDR3 reads CASCRPSGNTDTQYF. DNA for the CDR3: TGTGCCAGCTGCAGACCTAGCGGAAACACAGATACGCAGTATTTT.

This clonotype was counted many times. The chain joins TRBV6-5 to TRBJ1-1; the D is unclear. Germline lookup yields CDR1 MNHEY and CDR2 SVGAGI. V was cut by 2 bases and J by 6 bases, with 7 bases left in between. The CDR3 contains 12 residues. In DNA form, the CDR3 reads TGTGCCAGCAGTTACGGTGACTCTGAAGCTTTCTTT. It encodes CASSYGDSEAFF.

In this sample, this clonotype turned up many times. This chain joins TRBV7-9 and TRBJ2-1, with D unresolved. The CDR3 is 15 residues long. In germline, CDR1 is SEHNR, CDR2 FQNEAQ (reference sequence). Trimming stripped 5 bases from V and 1 base from J, with 12 bases between. The CDR3 DNA sequence: TGTGCCAGCAGCCCCGTGTGGGATTCCTACAATGAGCAGTTCTTC. It codes for CASSPVWDSYNEQFF. The entire variable domain, with the rest obtained from reference TRBV7-9 and TRBJ2-1, is as follows: DTGVSQNPRHKITKRGQNVTFRCDPISEHNRLYWYRQTLGQGPEFLTYFQNEAQLEKSRLLSDRFSAERPKGSFSTLEIQRTEQGDSAMYLCASSPVWDSYNEQFFGPGTRLTVL.

This clonotype has ten or more counts. The rearrangement links TRBV2 to TRBJ1-6; 8 bases fit TRBD1. Germline CDR1 and CDR2: SNHLY and FYNNEI. The CDR3 runs 13 residues. The trim removed 8 bases at V and 10 bases at J, leaving 7 bases unmatched. CDR3 nucleotides: TGTGCCAGCCGGACAGGGCTCGAATCACCCCTCCACTTT. Residues: CASRTGLESPLHF.

This clonotype was observed a few times. The rearrangement links TRBV20-1 to TRBJ2-5; the match to TRBD2 covers 11 bases. The trim removed 6 bases at V and 4 bases at J, leaving 4 bases unmatched. The CDR3 runs 13 residues. Germline CDR1 is DFQATT and CDR2 is SNEGSKA (reference sequence). CDR3 nucleotides: TGCAGTGCCTCCGGGACTAGCGGAGAGACCCAGTACTTC. This codes for CSASGTSGETQYF.

The sample holds many counts of this clonotype. CDR3 in DNA: TGCGCCAGCAGTGAGTCGGGCATGGGAGGAGAGACCCAGTACTTC. Its translation: CASSESGMGGETQYF. The chain uses TRBV10-1 and TRBJ2-5; tentatively, D is TRBD2 (6 bases). This CDR3 spans 15 amino acids. CDR1 WNHNN and CDR2 SYGVQD come from the germline V gene (reference sequence). Trimming took 0 bases from V and 4 from J, leaving 12 bases between them.

This clonotype was seen a handful of times. DNA for the CDR3: TGTGCCAGTAGTATGGATATTAACTTAAACACCGGGGAGCTGTTTTTT. Protein: CASSMDINLNTGELFF. The rearrangement links TRBV19 to TRBJ2-2; D remains ambiguous. V lost 3 bases and J lost 2, with 13 bases in between. CDR1 and CDR2 from the germline V gene are LNHDA and SQIVND (reference sequence). The CDR3 has 16 residues.